This TCR beta chain was captured by sequencing in a study of tumor-infiltrating T cells and Merkel cell polyomavirus (TCRdb year 2017). Background on the whole study: In Merkel cell carcinoma patients, the study examined CD8+ T cells specific for the Merkel cell polyomavirus KLL epitope. In some 15 samples, TRB sequencing was done on KLL-tetramer-sorted cells from blood or tumor-infiltrating lymphocytes, along with 12 matched whole-tumor samples. Patient treatments varied, were not standardized, and included chemotherapy, radiation and immunotherapies. Disease stage at presentation varied among the patients, and patient follow-up lasted a median of approximately 2.5 years, ranging from 1.1 to 6.0 years. Most whole-tumor samples were obtained as 25-micron curls cut from formalin-fixed, paraffin-embedded tissue blocks. Across the study, one tumor sample was obtained as a frozen nodal tumor digest and one as a flash-frozen core biopsy of a metastasis.

All patients' tumors stained robustly positive for Merkel cell polyomavirus Large T antigen by immunohistochemistry. The study included about eleven Merkel cell carcinoma patients whose blood and/or cultured TIL contained robust KLL-tetramer+ populations exceeding 0.04% of CD8+ T cells. All patients were Caucasian, with a median age of about 60 years and a range of about 45 to 80 years. Lymph node tumors were analyzed for patients with unknown primaries presenting with nodal disease, or where primary tissue was insufficient. CDR1 MNHEY and CDR2 SVGAGI were looked up in the germline V gene. Trimming takes 6 bases from V and 7 bases from J, and the germline ends sit 18 bases apart. There are 14 amino acids in the CDR3, from cysteine to phenylalanine inclusive. The kept DNA is CDR3 alone, 42 bases in frame from the first base. What the work shows at the level of the full study, not this receptor alone: KLL-specific TRB repertoires were diverse and largely private, with only one public clonotype among some 400 unique sequences, shared by two patients. Because only a single viral epitope was studied, T cells directed against other Merkel cell polyomavirus epitopes were not captured. The small sample size of the study (n of about 12 patients) is recognized as a limitation. A higher intratumoral fraction of KLL-specific T cells (about 1.7-18% versus roughly 0-0.14%) was associated with significantly improved MCC-specific survival. A significant MCC-specific survival advantage (P = 0.0051) was associated with a greater number of unique KLL-specific clonotypes in tumors (about 5-120 vs 0-3).

Library creation used the immunoSEQ multiplex PCR assay. Genomic DNA extraction, TRB sequencing and normalization were carried out by Adaptive Biotechnologies (Seattle, WA). The published analysis was carried out like this. Clonality was computed as one minus Shannon entropy of productive TRB sequences normalized by log2 of unique productive sequences. KLL-specific clonotypes in tumors were identified by matching TCRbeta CDR3 amino acid sequences with those from each patient's tetramer-sorted sample. Entries here come from immuneACCESS through TCRdb and include only in-frame sequences with V and J called. Some clones fail to appear in such tables; in the studies checked, an unresolved V gene covers under half of the shortfall, and the cause of the remainder is unknown. That table gives V, J and clone size, and the DNA gave D and trimming. The sample records 20,000 to 30,000 clones, approximately 90% of which are singletons. The biggest ten clones account for roughly 2.5% of the sample.

About this clone: Which antigen it targets is not known. No base-level quality is on record; no much larger clone is a single base apart.

The source of this sequence is a man aged 45 to 65 with Merkel cell carcinoma. The sequenced material came from lymph node tissue. In this chain, TRBV6-5 is recombined with TRBJ1-2; a tentative D match to TRBD1 spans 6 bases. The CDR3 protein sequence reads: CASRVETGIGGYTF. The bases read TGTGCCAGCAGGGTAGAAACAGGGATTGGTGGCTACACCTTC.